This T cell receptor (beta chain) was sequenced during a study of tumor-infiltrating lymphocytes in localized non-small cell lung cancer. Study at large: Some samples were collected after neoadjuvant chemotherapy; smokers, never-smokers and several histologies were included. Notes on the study in general: IM1 and IM2 tumors showed no difference in T-cell fraction. Available tissue quantity limited TCR sequencing to a patient subset. TCRbeta sequencing showed higher T cell infiltration in tumors than uninvolved lung.

This clone was observed a few times. Its antigen is unidentified. With 5 bases clipped from V and 2 bases from J, the junction kept 9 bases outside the gene matches. The length of the CDR3 is 15 residues. Per germline, CDR1 SGHRS and CDR2 YFSETQ. TCRdb keeps only in-frame clones here, not all; method: immunoSEQ multiplex PCR. The sample lists approximately 4,000 clones, 66% occurring once. The chain uses TRBV5-1 and TRBJ2-7; 8 bases line up with TRBD1. This clonotype was obtained from a human donor with non-small cell lung cancer. The specimen was uninvolved lung tissue not adjacent to the tumor. As DNA, the CDR3 is TGCGCCAGCAGAGACGCTCAGGGGGCCACCTACGAGCAGTACTTC. Translation: CASRDAQGATYEQYF.